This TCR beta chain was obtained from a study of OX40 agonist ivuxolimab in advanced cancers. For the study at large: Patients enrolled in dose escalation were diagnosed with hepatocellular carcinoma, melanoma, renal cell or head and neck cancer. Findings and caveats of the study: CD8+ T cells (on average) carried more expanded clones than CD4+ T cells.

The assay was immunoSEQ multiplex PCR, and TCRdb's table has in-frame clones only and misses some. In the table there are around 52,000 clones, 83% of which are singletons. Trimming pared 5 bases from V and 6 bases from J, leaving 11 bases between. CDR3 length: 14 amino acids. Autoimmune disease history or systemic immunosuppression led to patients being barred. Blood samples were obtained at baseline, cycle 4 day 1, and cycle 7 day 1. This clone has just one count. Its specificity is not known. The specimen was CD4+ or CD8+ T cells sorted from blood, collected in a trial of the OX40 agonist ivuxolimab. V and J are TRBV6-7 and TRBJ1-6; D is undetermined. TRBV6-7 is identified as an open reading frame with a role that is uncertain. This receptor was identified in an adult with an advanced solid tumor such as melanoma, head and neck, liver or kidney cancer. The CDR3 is CASSVQEGNSPLHF. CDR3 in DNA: TGTGCCAGCAGTGTGCAGGAGGGTAATTCACCCCTCCACTTT.